Listed below are T cell receptor beta chains from one sample, sequenced in a study of blood T cells in healthy people across ages. TCRdb analysed the 5' RACE reads with MiXCR anew, one entry per CDR3 protein. The table has some 1.8 million distinct CDR3 sequences, about two fifths seen once. Material: blood. These receptors came from a human donor in good health. The CDR3 runs from the conserved cysteine through the conserved F or W. Fields, in order: J gene, clone size, V gene, D gene, CDR3 protein, CDR3 DNA. A D gene is named only where the DNA matches it firmly. Size values are once, few and many counts, or a class for expanded clones, and some rows have none.

j_gene: TRBJ2-5; abundance: -; v_gene: TRBV4-3; d_gene: TRBD2; CDR3aa: CASSQDYRGGQETQYF; CDR3nt: TGCGCCAGCAGCCAAGATTATCGGGGGGGCCAAGAGACCCAGTACTTC
j_gene: TRBJ2-5; abundance: few; v_gene: TRBV29-1; d_gene: -; CDR3aa: CSVDTVQETQYF; CDR3nt: TGCAGCGTTGACACGGTTCAAGAGACCCAGTACTTC
j_gene: TRBJ2-5; abundance: -; v_gene: TRBV12-3/TRBV12-4; d_gene: -; CDR3aa: CASKLDGVRETQYF; CDR3nt: TGTGCCAGCAAACTGGACGGGGTTCGGGAGACCCAGTACTTC
j_gene: TRBJ1-1; abundance: -; v_gene: TRBV5-1; d_gene: -; CDR3aa: CASSLAANSPTEAFF; CDR3nt: TGCGCCAGCAGCTTGGCCGCGAACAGTCCCACTGAAGCTTTCTTT
j_gene: TRBJ2-5; abundance: -; v_gene: TRBV6-1; d_gene: -; CDR3aa: CASSNRRLMTDAQYF; CDR3nt: TGTGCCAGCTCCAATAGGAGGCTTATGACGGATGCGCAGTACTTC
j_gene: TRBJ2-1; abundance: -; v_gene: TRBV20-1; d_gene: TRBD2; CDR3aa: CSALLGGGYNEQFF; CDR3nt: TGCAGTGCTCTACTTGGCGGGGGCTACAATGAGCAGTTCTTC
j_gene: TRBJ2-4; abundance: -; v_gene: TRBV7-2; d_gene: -; CDR3aa: CASSPLGDALVRQYF; CDR3nt: TGTGCCAGCAGCCCACTGGGGGACGCCCTTGTACGTCAGTACTTC
j_gene: TRBJ1-1; abundance: -; v_gene: TRBV29-1; d_gene: -; CDR3aa: CSGGVAGGTEAFF; CDR3nt: TGCAGCGGAGGAGTGGCGGGGGGCACTGAAGCTTTCTTT
j_gene: TRBJ2-6; abundance: few; v_gene: TRBV6-1; d_gene: TRBD1; CDR3aa: CAGSRPRTGGSSGANVLTF; CDR3nt: TGTGCCGGCAGTCGACCCCGGACAGGGGGCTCCTCTGGGGCCAACGTCCTGACTTTC
j_gene: TRBJ2-3; abundance: once; v_gene: TRBV24-1; d_gene: TRBD1; CDR3aa: CATSDPRHDRVPDTQYF; CDR3nt: TGTGCCACCAGTGACCCAAGGCATGACAGGGTGCCAGATACGCAGTATTTT
j_gene: TRBJ1-4; abundance: few; v_gene: TRBV12-3/TRBV12-4; d_gene: -; CDR3aa: CASSLGVGGEKLFF; CDR3nt: TGTGCCAGCAGTTTAGGAGTGGGGGGTGAAAAACTGTTTTTT
j_gene: TRBJ1-4; abundance: -; v_gene: TRBV7-9; d_gene: -; CDR3aa: CASSLSNGEKLFF; CDR3nt: TGTGCCAGCAGCCTTTCGAACGGGGAAAAACTGTTTTTT
j_gene: TRBJ1-1; abundance: -; v_gene: TRBV5-1; d_gene: -; CDR3aa: CASSGGFEAFF; CDR3nt: TGCGCCAGCAGCGGAGGGTTTGAAGCTTTCTTT
j_gene: TRBJ2-5; abundance: few; v_gene: TRBV28; d_gene: TRBD1; CDR3aa: CASSDPTGLRTQYF; CDR3nt: TGTGCCAGCAGTGATCCGACAGGGTTGAGGACCCAGTACTTC
j_gene: TRBJ2-7; abundance: -; v_gene: TRBV7-9; d_gene: -; CDR3aa: CASSPTGFGSYYEQYF; CDR3nt: TGTGCCAGCAGCCCTACAGGGTTCGGGAGTTACTACGAGCAGTACTTC
j_gene: TRBJ1-2; abundance: once; v_gene: TRBV20-1; d_gene: -; CDR3aa: CSAQATVNYGYTF; CDR3nt: TGCAGTGCTCAAGCGACAGTTAACTATGGCTACACCTTC
j_gene: TRBJ1-5; abundance: -; v_gene: TRBV28; d_gene: -; CDR3aa: CASSSPPRQPQHF; CDR3nt: TGTGCCAGCAGTTCCCCCCCGAGGCAGCCCCAGCATTTT
j_gene: TRBJ2-5; abundance: -; v_gene: TRBV29-1; d_gene: TRBD1; CDR3aa: CSVESGRGRPETQYF; CDR3nt: TGCAGCGTTGAATCTGGCAGGGGGCGCCCAGAGACCCAGTACTTC
j_gene: TRBJ2-7; abundance: -; v_gene: TRBV4-2; d_gene: -; CDR3aa: CAVKGAYEQYF; CDR3nt: TGTGCCGTCAAGGGGGCCTACGAGCAGTACTTC
j_gene: TRBJ2-7; abundance: -; v_gene: TRBV3-1; d_gene: -; CDR3aa: CASKRTDGHEQYF; CDR3nt: TGTGCCAGTAAACGGACGGACGGCCACGAGCAGTACTTC
j_gene: TRBJ2-4; abundance: many; v_gene: TRBV6-2/TRBV6-3; d_gene: TRBD1; CDR3aa: CASTQGANIQYF; CDR3nt: TGTGCCAGCACACAGGGGGCAAACATTCAGTACTTC
j_gene: TRBJ2-3; abundance: -; v_gene: TRBV6-2/TRBV6-3; d_gene: -; CDR3aa: CASRKGQNTDTQYF; CDR3nt: TGTGCCAGCAGAAAAGGACAGAACACAGATACGCAGTATTTT
j_gene: TRBJ1-4; abundance: -; v_gene: TRBV27; d_gene: -; CDR3aa: CASSAGFWANEKLFF; CDR3nt: TGTGCCAGCAGTGCAGGGTTTTGGGCTAATGAAAAACTGTTTTTT
j_gene: TRBJ2-7; abundance: -; v_gene: TRBV14; d_gene: -; CDR3aa: CASSQGDSFGHEQYF; CDR3nt: TGTGCCAGCAGCCAAGGAGACAGCTTCGGCCACGAGCAGTACTTC
j_gene: TRBJ1-2; abundance: -; v_gene: TRBV7-2; d_gene: -; CDR3aa: CARSLRWQGDLNYGYTF; CDR3nt: TGTGCCCGCAGCTTAAGATGGCAGGGCGACCTCAACTATGGCTACACCTTC
j_gene: TRBJ2-1; abundance: -; v_gene: TRBV11-2; d_gene: TRBD2; CDR3aa: CASSQGLSQETQFF; CDR3nt: TGTGCCAGCAGCCAGGGACTATCGCAAGAGACCCAGTTCTTC
j_gene: TRBJ1-4; abundance: -; v_gene: TRBV6-5; d_gene: TRBD1; CDR3aa: CASSYSGTGAATNEKLFF; CDR3nt: TGTGCCAGCAGTTACTCCGGGACAGGGGCCGCAACTAATGAAAAACTGTTTTTT
j_gene: TRBJ1-2; abundance: many; v_gene: TRBV4-2; d_gene: -; CDR3aa: CASSLRVQANYGYTF; CDR3nt: TGTGCCAGCAGCCTAAGGGTCCAAGCTAACTATGGCTACACCTTC
j_gene: TRBJ1-4; abundance: few; v_gene: TRBV4-1; d_gene: -; CDR3aa: CASSQPGRSKEKLFF; CDR3nt: TGCGCCAGCAGCCAACCGGGCAGATCTAAGGAAAAACTGTTTTTT
j_gene: TRBJ2-3; abundance: -; v_gene: TRBV6-5; d_gene: TRBD2; CDR3aa: CASSSLAGGGTDTQYF; CDR3nt: TGTGCCAGCAGTTCACTAGCGGGGGGAGGCACAGATACGCAGTATTTT
j_gene: TRBJ1-5; abundance: -; v_gene: TRBV7-8; d_gene: -; CDR3aa: CASSLGVVSDQPQHF; CDR3nt: TGTGCCAGCAGCTTAGGAGTGGTTTCGGATCAGCCCCAGCATTTT
j_gene: TRBJ2-1; abundance: few; v_gene: TRBV29-1; d_gene: TRBD2; CDR3aa: CSIAGGPYNEQFF; CDR3nt: TGCTCTATAGCGGGGGGGCCCTACAATGAGCAGTTCTTC
j_gene: TRBJ1-2; abundance: -; v_gene: TRBV5-1; d_gene: TRBD1; CDR3aa: CASSTDPEGASYGYTF; CDR3nt: TGCGCCAGCAGCACTGACCCCGAGGGGGCCTCCTATGGCTACACCTTC
j_gene: TRBJ2-2; abundance: -; v_gene: TRBV12-3/TRBV12-4; d_gene: -; CDR3aa: CASSPGLNTGELFF; CDR3nt: TGTGCCAGCAGCCCGGGACTTAACACCGGGGAGCTGTTTTTT
j_gene: TRBJ1-2; abundance: -; v_gene: TRBV25-1; d_gene: -; CDR3aa: CASSEYSQGGDGYTF; CDR3nt: TGTGCCAGCAGTGAATACTCGCAGGGAGGCGATGGCTACACCTTC